This T cell receptor beta chain was captured by sequencing in a study of OX40 agonist ivuxolimab in advanced cancers. Across the whole study: Two cutaneous melanoma patients and one hepatocellular carcinoma patient, three in all, had partial responses.

CDR3 length: 13 residues. V was cut by 10 bases and J by 7 bases, with 19 bases left in between. Germline loops: CDR1 SNHLY, CDR2 FYNNEI. Notes on the study in general: Some patients who did not respond also had low normalized T-cell clonal expansion.

The data were produced by immunoSEQ multiplex PCR, yet TCRdb's version contains in-frame clones alone and is incomplete. The profile shows roughly 60,000 clones, roughly 80% of them singletons. This clone was recorded many times. Its antigen is undetermined. The sample consisted of CD4+ or CD8+ T cells sorted from blood, taken in a trial of the OX40 agonist ivuxolimab. The sequence derives from an adult with an advanced solid tumor such as melanoma, head and neck, liver or kidney cancer. The chain carries TRBV2 and TRBJ1-2, with D possibly TRBD1 on 6 matching bases. The CDR3 loop is CATNTQGLGGYTF. CDR3 coding DNA: TGTGCCACTAATACACAGGGACTCGGTGGCTACACCTTC.